This T cell receptor beta chain was sequenced in a study of CD8 T cells in ankylosing spondylitis. Findings and caveats of the study: Disease-linked clones had a CD8+ phenotype and relatively low frequency in peripheral blood. A TCR beta motif made of several highly homologous variants seemed typical of ankylosing spondylitis blood. Significant enrichment of disease-linked clones was reported in matched ankylosing spondylitis synovial fluid.

The germline gives CDR1 SNHLY, CDR2 FYNNEI. The CDR3 spans 12 residues. Quantitative barcoded 5'-RACE was used to prepare TCR beta libraries. TCRdb reprocessed the 5' RACE reads with MiXCR, giving one entry per CDR3 protein. The sample records some 130,000 distinct CDR3 sequences, roughly 8% being singletons. As regards this clonotype: Its antigen is currently unknown. The junction departs from germline at one end; a sequencing error may be responsible.

The sequenced material came from synovial fluid, either unsorted or a sorted T cell fraction (not recorded which). The TCR sequence derives from a male donor with ankylosing spondylitis. The rearrangement uses TRBV2 and TRBJ2-5, with D perhaps matching TRBD2 (6 bases). The CDR3 coding sequence is TGTGCCAGCAGGAGAGGAGGGGAGACCCTGTACTTC. Protein product: CASRRGGETLYF.